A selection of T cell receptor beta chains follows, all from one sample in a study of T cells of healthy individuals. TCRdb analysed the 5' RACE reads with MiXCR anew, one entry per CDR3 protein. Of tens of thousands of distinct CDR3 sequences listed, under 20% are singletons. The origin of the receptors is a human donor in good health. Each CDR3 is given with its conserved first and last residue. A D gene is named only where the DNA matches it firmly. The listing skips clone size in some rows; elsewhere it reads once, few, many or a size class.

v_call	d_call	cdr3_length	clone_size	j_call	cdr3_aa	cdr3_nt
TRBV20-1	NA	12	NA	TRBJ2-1	CSASIDYNEQFF	TGCAGTGCTAGTATTGACTACAATGAGCAGTTCTTC
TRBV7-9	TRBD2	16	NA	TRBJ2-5	CASSGSSGRAGETQYF	TGTGCCAGCAGCGGTTCTAGCGGGAGGGCCGGGGAGACCCAGTACTTC
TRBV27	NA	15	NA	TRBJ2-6	CASTGGVSGANVLTF	TGTGCCAGCACCGGCGGGGTCTCTGGGGCCAACGTCCTGACTTTC
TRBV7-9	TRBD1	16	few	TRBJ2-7	CASSSPGQGTSYEQYF	TGTGCCAGCAGCTCTCCGGGACAGGGGACCTCCTACGAGCAGTACTTC
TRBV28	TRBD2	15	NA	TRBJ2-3	CASSSGVAGFDTQYF	TGTGCCAGCAGTTCTGGAGTAGCGGGGTTTGATACGCAGTATTTT
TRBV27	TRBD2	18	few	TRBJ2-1	CASSLAGTRGSSYNEQFF	TGTGCCAGCAGTTTAGCTGGGACTAGGGGAAGCTCCTACAATGAGCAGTTCTTC
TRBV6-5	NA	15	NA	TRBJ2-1	CASTLRAGAYNEQFF	TGTGCCAGCACTCTAAGAGCTGGGGCCTACAATGAGCAGTTCTTC
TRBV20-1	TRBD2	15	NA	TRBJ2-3	CSARDSREYTDTQYF	TGCAGTGCTAGGGACTCGCGGGAGTACACAGATACGCAGTATTTT
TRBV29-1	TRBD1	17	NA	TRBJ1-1	CSVEVGTGGVRDTEAFF	TGCAGCGTTGAAGTCGGGACAGGGGGGGTACGGGACACTGAAGCTTTCTTT
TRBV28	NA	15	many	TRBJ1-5	CASRPRIRINQPQHF	TGTGCTTCGCGGCCCCGGATTCGAATCAATCAGCCCCAGCATTTT
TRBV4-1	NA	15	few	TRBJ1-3	CASSQVHRGGNTIYF	TGCGCCAGCAGCCAAGTCCATAGGGGAGGAAACACCATATATTTT
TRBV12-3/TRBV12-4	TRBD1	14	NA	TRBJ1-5	CASSGQGPHQPQHF	TGTGCCAGCAGCGGACAGGGACCTCATCAGCCCCAGCATTTT
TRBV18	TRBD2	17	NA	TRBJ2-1	CASSPQLAGGPENEQFF	TGTGCCAGCTCACCACAACTAGCGGGAGGGCCGGAGAATGAGCAGTTCTTC
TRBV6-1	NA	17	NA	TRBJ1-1	CASSRVSTTILRTEAFF	TGTGCCAGCAGTCGAGTGTCTACAACAATCCTCCGGACTGAAGCTTTCTTT
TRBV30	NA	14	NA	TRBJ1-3	CAWSPTQTGNTIYF	TGTGCCTGGAGTCCCACACAGACTGGAAACACCATATATTTT
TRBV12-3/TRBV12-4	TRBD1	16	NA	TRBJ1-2	CASSLGDRGISYGYTF	TGTGCCAGCAGTTTAGGGGACAGGGGGATCTCGTATGGCTACACCTTC
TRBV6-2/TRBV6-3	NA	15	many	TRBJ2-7	CASSLAPGPTYEQYF	TGTGCCAGCAGCCTTGCACCGGGGCCCACCTACGAGCAGTACTTC
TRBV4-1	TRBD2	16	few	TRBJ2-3	CASSQVLAGNTDTQYF	TGCGCCAGCAGCCAGGTTCTAGCGGGAAACACAGATACGCAGTATTTT
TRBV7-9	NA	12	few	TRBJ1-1	CASSRGDPEAFF	TGTGCCAGCAGCCGGGGGGACCCTGAAGCTTTCTTT
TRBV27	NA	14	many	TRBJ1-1	CASSLSFGNTEAFF	TGTGCCAGCAGTTTATCGTTTGGGAACACTGAAGCTTTCTTT
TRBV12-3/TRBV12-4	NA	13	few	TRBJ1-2	CASSFEINYGYTF	TGTGCCAGCAGTTTCGAGATTAACTATGGCTACACCTTC
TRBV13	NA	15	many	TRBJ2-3	CASSLGSGSTDTQYF	TGTGCCAGCAGCCTCGGATCCGGGTCCACAGATACGCAGTATTTT
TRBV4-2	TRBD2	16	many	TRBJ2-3	CASSQDEAGGPDTQYF	TGTGCCAGCAGCCAAGATGAAGCGGGGGGGCCAGATACGCAGTATTTT
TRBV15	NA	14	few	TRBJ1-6	CATRDRQSNSPLHF	TGTGCCACCAGGGACAGACAGAGTAATTCACCCCTCCACTTT
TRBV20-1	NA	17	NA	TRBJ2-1	CSARDRLGRDPYNEQFF	TGCAGTGCTAGAGATCGGTTGGGCAGGGACCCCTACAATGAGCAGTTCTTC
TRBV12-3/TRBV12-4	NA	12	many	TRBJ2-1	CASSFRGNEQFF	TGTGCCAGCAGTTTTAGGGGCAATGAGCAGTTCTTC
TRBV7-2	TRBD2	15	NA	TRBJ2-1	CASSFGLAGNNEQFF	TGTGCCAGCAGCTTCGGTCTAGCGGGAAACAATGAGCAGTTCTTC
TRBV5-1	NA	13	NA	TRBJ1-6	CASGRGTNSPLHF	TGCGCCAGCGGCCGGGGGACTAATTCACCCCTCCACTTT
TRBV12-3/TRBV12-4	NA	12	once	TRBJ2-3	CASRTNADTQYF	TGTGCCAGCAGGACGAACGCAGATACGCAGTATTTT
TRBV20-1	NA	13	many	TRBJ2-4	CSARDHTSNIQYF	TGCAGTGCTAGAGATCATACTTCGAACATTCAGTACTTC
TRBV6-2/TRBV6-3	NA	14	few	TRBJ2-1	CASSYSDVRDEQFF	TGTGCCAGCAGTTACTCGGATGTGCGGGATGAGCAGTTCTTC
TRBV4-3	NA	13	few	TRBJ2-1	CASSPMGTNEQFF	TGCGCCAGCAGCCCTATGGGGACCAATGAGCAGTTCTTC
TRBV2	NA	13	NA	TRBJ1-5	CASSESGYEPQHF	TGTGCCAGCAGTGAATCGGGGTACGAGCCCCAGCATTTT
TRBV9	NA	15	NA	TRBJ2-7	CASSVGGGGVGEQYF	TGTGCCAGCAGCGTAGGAGGGGGAGGGGTCGGCGAGCAGTACTTC
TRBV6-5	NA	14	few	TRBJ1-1	CASSVTELNTEAFF	TGTGCCAGCAGTGTCACGGAACTTAACACTGAAGCTTTCTTT
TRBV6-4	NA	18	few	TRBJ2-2	CASSEDRGAAANTGELFF	TGTGCCAGCAGTGAGGACCGGGGGGCTGCCGCGAACACCGGGGAGCTGTTTTTT
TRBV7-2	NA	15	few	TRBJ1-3	CASSPGSSSGNTIYF	TGTGCCAGCAGCCCAGGGTCTAGCTCTGGAAACACCATATATTTT
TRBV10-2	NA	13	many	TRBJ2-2	CASRGILTGELFF	TGCGCCAGCAGGGGGATTTTAACCGGGGAGCTGTTTTTT
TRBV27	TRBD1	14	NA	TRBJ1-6	CASMGGQYNSPLHF	TGTGCCAGCATGGGGGGACAGTATAATTCACCCCTCCACTTT
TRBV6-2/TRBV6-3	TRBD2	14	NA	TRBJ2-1	CASSSGSSYNEQFF	TGTGCCAGCAGTAGCGGGAGCTCCTACAATGAGCAGTTCTTC
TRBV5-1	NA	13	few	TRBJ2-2	CASSRGGTGELFF	TGCGCCAGCAGCCGTGGGGGAACCGGGGAGCTGTTTTTT
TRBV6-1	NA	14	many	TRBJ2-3	CASSGRGVPDTQYF	TGTGCCAGCAGTGGCCGGGGCGTTCCAGATACGCAGTATTTT
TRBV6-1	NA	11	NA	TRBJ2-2	CASRLSGELFF	TGTGCCAGCAGATTGAGCGGGGAGCTGTTTTTT
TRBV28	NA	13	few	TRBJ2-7	CASSPLVQGGLYF	TGTGCCAGCAGTCCTCTCGTTCAGGGTGGTCTGTACTTC
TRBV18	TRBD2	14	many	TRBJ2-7	CASSPARGASEQYF	TGTGCCAGCTCACCAGCGCGGGGGGCCTCCGAGCAGTACTTC
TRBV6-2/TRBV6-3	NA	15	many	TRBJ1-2	CASSQTGTYGYGYTF	TGTGCCAGCAGTCAAACCGGGACATATGGCTATGGCTACACCTTC
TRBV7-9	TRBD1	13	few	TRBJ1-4	CASSSRTGVELFF	TGTGCCAGCAGCAGCCGTACAGGGGTAGAACTGTTTTTT
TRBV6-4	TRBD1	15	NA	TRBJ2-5	CASRQNRGRQETQYF	TGTGCCAGCAGACAAAACAGGGGGCGGCAAGAGACCCAGTACTTC
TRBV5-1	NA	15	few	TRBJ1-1	CASSWTTGTNTEAFF	TGCGCCAGCAGCTGGACCACAGGGACCAACACTGAAGCTTTCTTT
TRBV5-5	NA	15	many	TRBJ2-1	CASSPERGTYNEQFF	TGTGCCAGCAGCCCGGAGAGGGGAACCTACAATGAGCAGTTCTTC